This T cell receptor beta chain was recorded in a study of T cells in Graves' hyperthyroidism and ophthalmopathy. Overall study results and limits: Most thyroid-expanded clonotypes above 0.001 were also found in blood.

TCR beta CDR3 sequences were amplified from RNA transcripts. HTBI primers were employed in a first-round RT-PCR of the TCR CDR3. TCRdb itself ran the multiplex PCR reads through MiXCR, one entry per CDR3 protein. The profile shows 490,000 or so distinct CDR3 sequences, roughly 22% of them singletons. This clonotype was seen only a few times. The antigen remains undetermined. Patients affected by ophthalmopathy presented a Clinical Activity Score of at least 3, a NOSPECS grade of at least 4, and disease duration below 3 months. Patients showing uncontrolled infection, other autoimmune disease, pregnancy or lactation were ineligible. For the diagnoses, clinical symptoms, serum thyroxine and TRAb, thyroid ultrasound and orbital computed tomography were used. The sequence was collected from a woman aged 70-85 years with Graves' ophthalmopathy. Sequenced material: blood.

The CDR3 is CASSPRQGANTEAFF. The CDR3 DNA sequence: TGCGCCAGCAGCCCAAGACAGGGGGCAAACACTGAAGCTTTCTTT. V gene TRBV5-1 combines with J gene TRBJ1-1; TRBD1 agrees at 10 bases. This CDR3 has 15 amino acids. Per the germline V gene, CDR1 is SGHRS and CDR2 is YFSETQ. The V gene end was trimmed by 4 bases and the J gene end by 2 bases; junction bases not matched to a gene: 5. Using reference TRBV5-1 and TRBJ1-1 for the parts outside the CDR3, the full variable domain is KAGVTQTPRYLIKTRGQQVTLSCSPISGHRSVSWYQQTPGQGLQFLFEYFSETQRNKGNFPGRFSGRQFSNSRSEMNVSTLELGDSALYLCASSPRQGANTEAFFGQGTRLTVV.